A single sample is the source of the 11 T cell receptor beta chains below, sequenced in a study of shared clonotypes between healthy human individuals (dated by TCRdb to 2018 to 2020). Library generation was performed with the immunoSEQ multiplex PCR assay. Sourced from immuneACCESS, this table was stored by TCRdb with only in-frame sequences that have V and J called. A share of the clones is absent; for the studies checked, an unresolved V gene accounts for under half, and the remainder has no known explanation. The sample profile shows about 2.4 million clones; roughly 93% of them were found once. Together, the top ten hold roughly 0.36% of the sample. The source material was naive CD4+ T cells from PBMCs. The sample's cell subset or site, from its label and the paper: CD45RA+ positively selected. Source of these receptors: a man aged 18 to 29 in good health. Some clones in this sample may be carry-over from other donors' samples.

The table lists this clone with a few counts. Other DNA sequences within the sample encode an identical CDR3. This chain connects TRBV18 to TRBJ1-1, with D uncertain. The germline gives CDR1 KGHSH, CDR2 LQKENI. The CDR3 totals 14 residues. Trimming took 3 bases from V and 1 from J, leaving 9 bases between them. This CDR3 reads CASSPTVGNTEAFF. DNA of the CDR3: TGTGCCAGCTCACCGACCGTGGGGAACACTGAAGCTTTCTTT.

This chain uses TRBV6-5 with TRBJ2-5; either TRBD1 or TRBD2 may supply D (5 bases each). Germline lookup yields CDR1 MNHEY and CDR2 SVGAGI. Trimming took off 7 bases at V and 4 bases at J, with 13 bases between the two ends. The CDR3 extends over 13 amino acids. CDR3 sequence: CASNLPGTETQYF. DNA of the CDR3: TGTGCCAGCAACCTGCCAGGGACAGAGACCCAGTACTTC.

The rearrangement links TRBV28 to TRBJ2-3, with 12 bases that match TRBD2. The CDR3 length is 18 residues. Per the germline V gene, CDR1 is MDHEN and CDR2 is SYDVKM. V lost 5 bases, J lost 0 bases, and 9 bases stayed unmatched. In DNA form, the CDR3 reads TGTGCCAGCAGTCCTAGCCCCGGGACTAGCGGGAGCACAGATACGCAGTATTTT. Amino acid sequence: CASSPSPGTSGSTDTQYF.

The table lists this clone with a count of one. The chain uses TRBV5-4 and TRBJ1-2, with unresolved D. Germline CDR1 is SGHNT and CDR2 is YYREEE (reference sequence). The CDR3 runs 13 residues. V lost 4 bases to trimming and J lost 4 bases, with 11 bases between them. CDR3 region: CASSPDGLYGYTF. The CDR3 bases are TGTGCCAGCAGCCCAGACGGCCTCTATGGCTACACCTTC.

A note on this clone: Distinct nucleotide sequences in the sample also encode this CDR3. CDR3: CASSEGTISGANVLTF. CDR3 bases: TGTGCCAGCAGCGAGGGGACTATCTCTGGGGCCAACGTCCTGACTTTC. The J gene is TRBJ2-6, the V gene TRBV9; 7 bases are shared with TRBD2. The V gene's germline CDR1 is SGDLS and CDR2 YYNGEE. The CDR3 is 16 residues long. V was clipped by 3 bases and J by 0 bases; unmatched bases: 3.

With respect to this clone: Other DNA sequences of this sample code for an identical CDR3. This chain uses TRBV9 with TRBJ2-7; 9 bases agree with TRBD2. The CDR3 runs to 15 residues. Germline V gene sequence: CDR1 SGDLS, CDR2 YYNGEE. Trimming cost V 4 bases and J 4 bases; bases outside gene matches: 9. The CDR3 region is CASSPQAGGRYEQYF. As DNA, the CDR3 is TGTGCCAGCAGCCCCCAGGCGGGAGGGCGGTACGAGCAGTACTTC.

J is TRBJ1-2 and V is TRBV5-1; D perhaps matches TRBD1 (5 bases). CDR1 and CDR2 (germline): SGHRS, YFSETQ. The ends were cut back, 6 bases at V and 8 bases at J, with 23 bases in the middle. This CDR3 has 15 residues. The CDR3 coding sequence is TGCGCCAGCACTCGAGACAGTCCTTTCTCTGACGGCTACACCTTC. Amino acid sequence: CASTRDSPFSDGYTF.

V gene TRBV5-4 combines with J gene TRBJ2-7, with 7 bases identical to TRBD1. CDR3 length: 14 residues. V lost 4 bases to trimming and J lost 3 bases; unmatched junction nucleotides: 7. The germline V gene encodes CDR1 SGHNT and CDR2 YYREEE (reference sequence). The CDR3 nucleotides read TGTGCCAGCAGCCGCCGGGACAGCAACTACGAGCAGTACTTC. Translated: CASSRRDSNYEQYF.

DNA for the CDR3: TGTGCCAGCAGTTCCGGACAAGTCTACGAGCAGTACTTC. It encodes CASSSGQVYEQYF. The chain combines TRBV2 with TRBJ2-7; perhaps TRBD1 as D (5 bases). Trimming removed 5 bases at V and 3 bases at J, with 11 bases between. Germline CDR1 SNHLY, CDR2 FYNNEI. There are 13 residues in the CDR3. Combining the CDR3 with reference TRBV2 and TRBJ2-7 gives the whole variable domain EPEVTQTPSHQVTQMGQEVILRCVPISNHLYFYWYRQILGQKVEFLVSFYNNEISEKSEIFDDQFSVERPDGSNFTLKIRSTKLEDSAMYFCASSSGQVYEQYFGPGTRLTVT.

The CDR3 bases are TGTGCCAGCAGATACGAATCCTATGGCTACACCTTC. This translates into CASRYESYGYTF. V gene TRBV2 combines with J gene TRBJ1-2; D remains ambiguous. Germline V gene data show CDR1 as SNHLY and CDR2 as FYNNEI. The CDR3 totals 12 residues. V was clipped by 6 bases and J by 4 bases, with 9 bases between them.

The chain is built from TRBV9 and TRBJ2-4, with 7 bases that match TRBD1. The CDR3 is 13 amino acids. V gave up 7 bases and J gave up 7 bases; unmatched junction bases: 8. The germline V gene has CDR1 SGDLS and CDR2 YYNGEE. The CDR3 loop is CASAKGTENIQYF. DNA for the CDR3: TGTGCCAGCGCCAAAGGGACAGAGAACATTCAGTACTTC.